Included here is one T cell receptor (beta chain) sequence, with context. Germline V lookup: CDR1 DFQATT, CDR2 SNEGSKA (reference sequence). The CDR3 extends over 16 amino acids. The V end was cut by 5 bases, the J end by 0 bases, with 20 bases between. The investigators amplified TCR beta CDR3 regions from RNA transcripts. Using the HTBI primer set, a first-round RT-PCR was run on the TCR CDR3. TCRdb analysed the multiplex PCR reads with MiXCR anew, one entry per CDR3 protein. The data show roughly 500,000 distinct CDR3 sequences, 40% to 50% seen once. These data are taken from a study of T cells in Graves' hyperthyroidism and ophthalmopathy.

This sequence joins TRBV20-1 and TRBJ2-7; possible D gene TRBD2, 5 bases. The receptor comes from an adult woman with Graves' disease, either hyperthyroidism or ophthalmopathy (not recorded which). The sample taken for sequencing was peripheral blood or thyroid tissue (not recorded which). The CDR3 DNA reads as TGCAGTGCTCAAGGGCAAGGAAGCGGCGACTCCTACGAGCAGTACTTC. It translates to CSAQGQGSGDSYEQYF.